These 5 T cell receptor beta chains came from one sample sequenced in a study of cytomegalovirus exposure and HLA in healthy donors. The study ran its PCR with 60 Vbeta and 13 Jbeta primers. Generated by immunoSEQ multiplex PCR, the TCRdb table keeps only in-frame clones and is missing some. Of under 250,000 clones in the sample, more than 75% were seen once. The sample was PBMCs. The source of these receptors is a human donor in good health.

V gene TRBV7-9 combines with J gene TRBJ2-4, with TRBD2 identical over 7 bases. This CDR3 has 17 amino acids. Germline CDR1 and CDR2: SEHNR and FQNEAQ (reference sequence). Trimming took 5 bases from V and 5 from J; bases not matched to a gene: 15. CDR3 coding DNA: TGTGCCAGCAGCCCCCGCCGGTTGGGACTAAGAGAAAACATTCAGTACTTC. Translating it yields CASSPRRLGLRENIQYF.

Points on this clone: At one boundary the junction diverges from the germline segment, which might be a read error. The chain employs TRBV27 and TRBJ2-1, with 8 bases fitting TRBD2. The CDR3 covers 19 residues. Germline V CDR1 and CDR2: MNHEY, SMNVEV (reference sequence). CDR3 nucleotide sequence: TGTGCCAGCAGTTTATCCCTGGGGGTCATCGGGGCGGGAGGTGAGGAGCAATTCTTC. This sequence encodes CASSLSLGVIGAGGEEQFF.

Only a few counts were recorded for this clone. The genes are TRBV19 and TRBJ1-1, with D possibly TRBD1 on 5 matching bases. V lost 6 bases and J lost 7, with 9 bases in between. CDR3 length: 11 amino acids. Germline lookup yields CDR1 LNHDA and CDR2 SQIVND (reference sequence). The CDR3 DNA reads as TGTGCCAGTAGCGGACAACTTGAAGCTTTCTTT. This gives the protein CASSGQLEAFF.

The gene calls are TRBV10-3 and TRBJ2-7; the match to TRBD1 covers 7 bases. Germline-derived CDR1 and CDR2 are ENHRY and SYGVKD. The CDR3 runs to 14 residues. J gave up 3 bases and V 7 bases, and 9 bases lay outside the gene matches. Written as DNA, the CDR3 is TGTGCCATCAACGCCGGGACAGCCGTCTACGAGCAGTACTTC. Translating gives CAINAGTAVYEQYF.

Here the CDR3 DNA reads TGTGCCAGCAGTAACCAGGGTGGAGCCAAAAACATTCAGTACTTC. Translating it yields CASSNQGGAKNIQYF. The chain is built from TRBV25-1 and TRBJ2-4; TRBD1 is a possible D gene (5 bases). In germline, CDR1 is MGHDK, CDR2 SYGVNS. The CDR3 loop spans 15 amino acids. Trimming left V 5 bases short and J 0 bases short, with 11 bases between.